This is a list of T cell receptor beta chains from one sample in a study of vaccination and CD4 T cells after COVID-19. For these receptors, no antigen is known. TCRdb processed the PCR reads anew with MiXCR; each CDR3 protein has one entry. The table has approximately 20,000 distinct CDR3 sequences, 43% seen once. The sequencing used CD4+ T cells from blood, cultured in vitro, collected after SARS-CoV-2 vaccination. These receptors originate from a human donor who had recovered from COVID-19. Both conserved end residues are part of each CDR3. The D gene is left open where the match is weak. Only part of the rows carry a size: once, few, many, or a class if the clone is expanded.

V gene,D gene,J gene,clone size,CDR3 protein,CDR3 DNA
TRBV6-1,TRBD1,TRBJ1-5,few,CASSEAGGAFQPQHF,TGTGCCAGCAGTGAAGCAGGGGGCGCCTTCCAGCCCCAGCATTTT
TRBV5-4,.,TRBJ1-2,.,CASSTPLGAYGYTF,TGTGCCAGCAGCACTCCGCTGGGGGCCTATGGCTACACCTTC
TRBV7-2,TRBD1,TRBJ2-7,.,CASTPRGGFQAEQYF,TGTGCCAGCACCCCAAGAGGGGGCTTCCAAGCCGAGCAGTACTTC
TRBV5-5,TRBD2,TRBJ2-5,.,CASSSSGSYFQETQYF,TGTGCCAGCAGCTCTAGCGGGAGCTATTTCCAAGAGACCCAGTACTTC
TRBV12-3/TRBV12-4,TRBD2,TRBJ2-3,.,CASSVTSGGGDTQYF,TGTGCCAGCAGTGTTACTAGCGGGGGGGGAGATACGCAGTATTTT
TRBV4-1,.,TRBJ1-1,.,CASSHAAGRARTEAFF,TGCGCCAGCAGCCATGCTGCGGGTAGGGCTAGGACTGAAGCTTTCTTT
TRBV5-1,TRBD1,TRBJ1-1,.,CASSPGDREAFF,TGCGCCAGCAGCCCGGGGGACAGGGAAGCTTTCTTT
TRBV5-4,.,TRBJ1-2,.,CASSLASNRVRGYTF,TGTGCCAGCAGCTTGGCCAGTAATAGGGTTAGGGGCTACACCTTC
TRBV20-1,.,TRBJ1-1,.,CSAQGGTEAFF,TGCAGTGCGCAGGGCGGCACTGAAGCTTTCTTT
TRBV7-7,.,TRBJ2-2,.,CASSLRVEGELFF,TGTGCCAGCAGCTTACGGGTAGAAGGGGAGCTGTTTTTT
TRBV28,TRBD1,TRBJ1-6,few,CATNRGSSPLHF,TGTGCCACCAACAGGGGTAGTTCACCCCTCCACTTT
TRBV12-3/TRBV12-4,.,TRBJ1-5,.,CASSLGQTGQPQHF,TGTGCCAGCAGTCTAGGACAGACGGGGCAGCCCCAGCATTTT
TRBV6-2/TRBV6-3,.,TRBJ2-5,.,CASNFAQETQYF,TGTGCCAGCAATTTCGCCCAAGAGACCCAGTACTTC
TRBV24-1,TRBD2,TRBJ2-3,once,CATSDSTSGGAGDTQYF,TGTGCCACCAGTGATTCGACTAGCGGGGGGGCGGGAGATACGCAGTATTTT
TRBV20-1,TRBD1,TRBJ2-7,.,CSARPMDREFSEQYF,TGCAGTGCTAGACCAATGGACAGGGAATTTTCCGAGCAGTACTTC
TRBV6-2/TRBV6-3,.,TRBJ2-4,once,CASSYSGWSIQYF,TGTGCCAGCAGTTACTCGGGTTGGAGCATTCAGTACTTC
TRBV11-3,TRBD1,TRBJ1-2,.,CASSLSVTGLHYGYTF,TGTGCCAGCAGCCTTAGCGTGACAGGGTTGCACTATGGCTACACCTTC
TRBV28,TRBD2,TRBJ2-7,.,CASSRNSGRAGYEQYF,TGTGCCAGCAGCCGAAATAGCGGGAGGGCCGGGTACGAGCAGTACTTC
TRBV20-1,.,TRBJ1-1,.,CSARDYCGQARNTEAFF,TGCAGTGCTAGAGATTACTGTGGGCAGGCCAGGAACACTGAAGCTTTCTTT
TRBV2,.,TRBJ1-1,.,CASSEVTEAFF,TGTGCCAGCAGTGAAGTCACTGAAGCTTTCTTT
TRBV20-1,.,TRBJ2-5,.,CSARPTQETQYF,TGCAGTGCTAGACCCACCCAAGAGACCCAGTACTTC
TRBV28,.,TRBJ2-7,.,CASSATGRPLYEQYF,TGTGCCAGCAGTGCCACCGGACGGCCCCTCTACGAGCAGTACTTC
TRBV7-2,.,TRBJ2-5,.,CASSLIAIIGETQYF,TGTGCCAGCAGCTTAATCGCCATTATTGGAGAGACCCAGTACTTC
TRBV20-1,.,TRBJ1-2,few,CSARRPGLPYYGYTF,TGCAGTGCCCGACGACCGGGCCTTCCTTACTATGGCTACACCTTC
TRBV11-2,.,TRBJ1-3,.,CASRRVQGHSGNTIYF,TGTGCCAGCAGGCGTGTACAGGGCCACTCTGGAAACACCATATATTTT
TRBV27,TRBD2,TRBJ2-1,few,CASSLIGLAGDNEQFF,TGTGCCAGCAGTCTTATCGGACTAGCGGGAGACAATGAGCAGTTCTTC
TRBV6-1,.,TRBJ2-7,few,CASSERQTYEQYF,TGTGCCAGCAGTGAGAGGCAAACCTACGAGCAGTACTTC
TRBV7-6,TRBD2,TRBJ2-1,.,CASSLLAGGPYNEQFF,TGTGCCAGCAGCTTGTTAGCGGGAGGGCCCTACAATGAGCAGTTCTTC
TRBV6-5,.,TRBJ2-5,.,CASSYSQGMRTQYF,TGTGCCAGCAGTTACTCCCAGGGCATGCGGACCCAGTACTTC
TRBV10-2,TRBD1,TRBJ1-6,.,CASSARTGDSSYNSPLHF,TGCGCCAGCAGCGCCCGGACAGGGGATTCCTCCTATAATTCACCCCTCCACTTT
TRBV25-1,.,TRBJ2-7,.,CASSEGSLGISYEQYF,TGTGCCAGCAGTGAAGGTAGCTTGGGAATCAGCTACGAGCAGTACTTC
TRBV7-3,.,TRBJ1-2,few,CASSLEGAGPGGYTF,TGTGCCAGCAGCTTAGAAGGGGCAGGGCCAGGGGGCTACACCTTC
TRBV19,.,TRBJ2-2,.,CASSEGGAGGELFF,TGTGCCAGTAGTGAGGGGGGAGCGGGCGGGGAGCTGTTTTTT
TRBV4-2,.,TRBJ1-6,.,CASSQDLGAVDSPLHF,TGTGCCAGCAGCCAAGATTTAGGGGCGGTGGATTCACCCCTCCACTTT
TRBV30,TRBD2,TRBJ2-3,.,CAWSRTSGTDTQYF,TGTGCCTGGAGCCGGACTAGCGGCACAGATACGCAGTATTTT
TRBV5-1,.,TRBJ1-6,.,CASREQGSNSPLHF,TGCGCCAGCAGGGAACAGGGTTCCAATTCACCCCTCCACTTT
TRBV20-1,.,TRBJ2-7,medium-sized,CSIRDKAFGEQYF,TGCAGTATCCGGGACAAGGCATTCGGGGAGCAGTACTTC
TRBV15,TRBD2,TRBJ2-5,.,CATSRELAGAQETQYF,TGTGCCACCAGCAGAGAACTAGCGGGGGCACAAGAGACCCAGTACTTC
TRBV6-5,.,TRBJ1-2,medium-sized,CASSYASNYGYTF,TGTGCCAGCAGTTACGCCAGTAACTATGGCTACACCTTC
TRBV5-4,.,TRBJ1-1,few,CASSRWGRIEAFF,TGTGCCAGCAGCCGGTGGGGAAGGATTGAAGCTTTCTTT
TRBV7-9,.,TRBJ2-3,.,CASSPSTLGTDTQYF,TGTGCCAGCAGCCCTTCTACCCTCGGGACAGATACGCAGTATTTT
TRBV7-2,.,TRBJ2-7,once,CASSPGGGGIIYEQYF,TGTGCCAGCAGCCCGGGAGGGGGCGGGATCATCTACGAGCAGTACTTC
TRBV6-1,TRBD2,TRBJ2-5,.,CASRTSGGSQETQYF,TGTGCCAGCAGAACTAGCGGGGGGTCCCAAGAGACCCAGTACTTC
TRBV19,.,TRBJ1-5,.,CASSSRDPGSSNQPQHF,TGTGCCAGTAGTTCCCGGGACCCGGGCTCTAGCAATCAGCCCCAGCATTTT
TRBV6-5,.,TRBJ1-2,few,CASSSSGDPRNYGYTF,TGTGCCAGCAGTTCCTCAGGGGACCCAAGAAACTATGGCTACACCTTC
TRBV20-1,TRBD2,TRBJ2-1,.,CSAGLAGVRPSQFF,TGCAGTGCTGGACTAGCGGGAGTACGCCCCTCGCAGTTCTTC
TRBV7-2,TRBD1,TRBJ2-2,.,CASTKDRAPNTGELFF,TGTGCCAGCACCAAAGACAGGGCTCCGAACACCGGGGAGCTGTTTTTT
TRBV6-1,TRBD2,TRBJ2-1,.,CASRSGLAWNEQFF,TGTGCCAGCAGATCCGGACTAGCATGGAATGAGCAGTTCTTC
TRBV20-1,.,TRBJ2-3,.,CSARDGGGPDTQYF,TGCAGTGCTAGAGATGGGGGGGGCCCGGATACGCAGTATTTT
TRBV6-2/TRBV6-3,TRBD2,TRBJ2-3,.,CASSYGLAGGTDTQYF,TGTGCCAGCAGTTACGGGCTAGCGGGGGGCACAGATACGCAGTATTTT
TRBV6-1,TRBD1,TRBJ1-2,.,CATDRWGYGYTF,TGTGCAACGGACAGGTGGGGGTATGGCTACACCTTC
TRBV5-6,.,TRBJ1-2,few,CASSLVIRSYGYTF,TGTGCCAGCAGCTTGGTTATCCGATCCTATGGCTACACCTTC
TRBV27,.,TRBJ1-2,.,CASSLSAGGGYGYTF,TGTGCCAGCAGTTTATCGGCCGGGGGCGGTTATGGCTACACCTTC
TRBV20-1,.,TRBJ1-1,.,CSARRRSLDTEAFF,TGCAGTGCGCGTCGGCGGAGCTTGGACACTGAAGCTTTCTTT
TRBV11-3,.,TRBJ1-5,.,CASSLRGRGNQPQHF,TGTGCCAGCAGCTTGAGGGGCAGGGGCAATCAGCCCCAGCATTTT
TRBV6-2/TRBV6-3,TRBD1,TRBJ1-5,few,CASSKIQGEGYQPQHF,TGTGCCAGCAGTAAAATCCAGGGGGAGGGGTATCAGCCCCAGCATTTT
TRBV7-2,TRBD2,TRBJ2-3,.,CASSSSSGRNTDTQYF,TGTGCCAGCAGCTCCTCTAGCGGGAGGAACACAGATACGCAGTATTTT
TRBV6-4,.,TRBJ2-7,.,CASSDSTGGPPYEQYF,TGTGCCAGCAGTGACTCGACAGGAGGTCCCCCCTACGAGCAGTACTTC
TRBV11-3,TRBD1,TRBJ2-3,.,CASSFGTAQPEAMQYF,TGTGCCAGCAGCTTTGGGACAGCCCAACCCGAGGCAATGCAGTATTTT